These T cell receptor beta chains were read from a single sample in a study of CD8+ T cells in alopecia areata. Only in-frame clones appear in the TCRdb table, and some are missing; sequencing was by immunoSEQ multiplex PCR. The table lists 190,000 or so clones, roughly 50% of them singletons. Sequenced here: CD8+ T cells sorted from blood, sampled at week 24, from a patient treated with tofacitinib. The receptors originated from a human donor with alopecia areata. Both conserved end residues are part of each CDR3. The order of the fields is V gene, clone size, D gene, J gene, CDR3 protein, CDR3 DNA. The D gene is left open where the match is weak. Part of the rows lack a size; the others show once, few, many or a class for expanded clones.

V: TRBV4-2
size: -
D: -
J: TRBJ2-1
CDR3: CASSQGGGEQFF
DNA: TGTGCCAGCAGCCAAGGAGGGGGTGAGCAGTTCTTC

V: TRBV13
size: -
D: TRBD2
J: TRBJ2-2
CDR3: CASSSRRGGGATGELFF
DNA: TGTGCCAGCAGCTCCCGAAGGGGCGGGGGGGCGACCGGGGAGCTGTTTTTT

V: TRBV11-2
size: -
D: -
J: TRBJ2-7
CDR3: CASSLQGTSRYEQYF
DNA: TGTGCCAGCAGCTTACAGGGGACTTCACGTTACGAGCAGTACTTC

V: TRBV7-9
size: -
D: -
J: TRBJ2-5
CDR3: CASSLGHRLWETQYF
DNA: TGTGCCAGCAGCTTAGGGCACCGCTTGTGGGAGACCCAGTACTTC

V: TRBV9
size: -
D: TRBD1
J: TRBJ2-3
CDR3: CASSGTGRTDTQYF
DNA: TGTGCCAGCAGCGGGACAGGGCGCACAGATACGCAGTATTTT

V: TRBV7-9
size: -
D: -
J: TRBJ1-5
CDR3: CASSFDTNQPQHF
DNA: TGTGCCAGCAGCTTCGACACCAATCAGCCCCAGCATTTT

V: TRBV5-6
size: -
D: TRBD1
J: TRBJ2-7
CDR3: CASSLVAGGEQYF
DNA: TGTGCCAGCAGCTTGGTGGCAGGGGGAGAGCAGTACTTC

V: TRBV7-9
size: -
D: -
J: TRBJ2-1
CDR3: CASSLVIEYNEQFF
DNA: TGTGCCAGCAGCTTAGTGATTGAGTACAATGAGCAGTTCTTC

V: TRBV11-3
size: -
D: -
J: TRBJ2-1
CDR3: CASSLGQYNEQFF
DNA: TGTGCCAGCAGCTTGGGGCAGTACAATGAGCAGTTCTTC

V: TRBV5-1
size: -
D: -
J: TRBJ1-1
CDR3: CASSLGAGRNTEAFF
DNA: TGCGCCAGCAGCTTGGGAGCAGGGAGGAACACTGAAGCTTTCTTT

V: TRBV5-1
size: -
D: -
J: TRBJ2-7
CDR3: CASSFTDSLKCYEQYF
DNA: TGCGCCAGCAGTTTCACCGACAGCTTAAAGTGCTACGAGCAGTACTTC

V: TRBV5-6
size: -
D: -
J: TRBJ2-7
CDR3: CASSPGHLYEQYF
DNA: TGTGCCAGCAGCCCGGGACACCTCTACGAGCAGTACTTC

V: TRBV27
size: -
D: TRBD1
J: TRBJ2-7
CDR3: CASSPEPRDRVREQYF
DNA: TGTGCCAGCAGTCCGGAGCCCCGGGACAGGGTTAGGGAGCAGTACTTC

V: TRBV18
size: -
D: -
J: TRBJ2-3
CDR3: CASSGSRTDTQYF
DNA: TGTGCCAGCTCAGGTTCCCGTACAGATACGCAGTATTTT

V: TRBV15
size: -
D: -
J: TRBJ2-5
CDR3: CATSRLPGSEIGTQYF
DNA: TGTGCCACCAGCAGATTGCCGGGCTCTGAAATCGGGACCCAGTACTTC

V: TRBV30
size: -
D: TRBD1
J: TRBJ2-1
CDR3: CAWSQGALNEQFF
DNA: TGTGCCTGGAGTCAGGGGGCACTCAATGAGCAGTTCTTC

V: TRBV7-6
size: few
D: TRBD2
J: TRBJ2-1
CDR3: CASSLAIIGTSTHEQFF
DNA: TGTGCCAGCAGCTTAGCGATAATAGGGACTAGCACACATGAGCAGTTCTTC

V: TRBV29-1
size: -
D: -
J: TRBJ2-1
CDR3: CSVSGNLGEQFF
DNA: TGCAGCGTTTCCGGGAATCTGGGCGAGCAGTTCTTC

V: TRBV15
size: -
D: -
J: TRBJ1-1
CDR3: CATSRDRVNSEAFF
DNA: TGTGCCACCAGCAGAGACAGGGTCAACTCTGAAGCTTTCTTT

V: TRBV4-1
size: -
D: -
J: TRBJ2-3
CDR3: CASSQSFLRTDTQYF
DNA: TGCGCCAGCAGCCAATCCTTTCTGCGCACAGATACGCAGTATTTT

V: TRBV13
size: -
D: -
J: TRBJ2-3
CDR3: CASSLALVGPDTQYF
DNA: TGTGCCAGCAGCTTAGCCTTAGTCGGGCCAGATACGCAGTATTTT

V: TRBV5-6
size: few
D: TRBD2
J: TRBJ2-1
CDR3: CASSFGSGGAREQFF
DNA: TGTGCCAGCAGCTTCGGAAGCGGGGGGGCCCGTGAGCAGTTCTTC

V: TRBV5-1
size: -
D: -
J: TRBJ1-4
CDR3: CASSLSGHPNEKLFF
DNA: TGCGCCAGCAGCTTGTCCGGACACCCTAATGAAAAACTGTTTTTT

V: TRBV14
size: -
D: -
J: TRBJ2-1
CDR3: CASSQVLDYQFF
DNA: TGTGCCAGCAGCCAAGTACTGGATTACCAGTTCTTC

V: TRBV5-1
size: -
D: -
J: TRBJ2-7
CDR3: CASSSLGNYEQYF
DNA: TGCGCCAGCAGCTCCCTAGGAAACTACGAGCAGTACTTC

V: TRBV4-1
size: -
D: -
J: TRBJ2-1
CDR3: CASSQGGSNEQFF
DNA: TGCGCCAGCAGCCAAGGGGGGAGTAATGAGCAGTTCTTC

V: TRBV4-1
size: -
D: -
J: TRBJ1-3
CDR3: CASSQLWSGNTIYF
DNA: TGCGCCAGCAGCCAACTTTGGTCCGGAAACACCATATATTTT

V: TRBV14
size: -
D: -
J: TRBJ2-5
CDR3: CASSLWAETQYF
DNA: TGTGCCAGCAGCCTCTGGGCAGAGACCCAGTACTTC

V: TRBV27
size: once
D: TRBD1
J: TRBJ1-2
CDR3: CASSWGQGRSGGYTF
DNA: TGTGCCAGCAGTTGGGGACAGGGGCGTTCAGGTGGCTACACCTTC

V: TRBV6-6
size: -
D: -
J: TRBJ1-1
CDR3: CASSYGAEAFF
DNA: TGTGCCAGCAGTTACGGTGCTGAAGCTTTCTTT

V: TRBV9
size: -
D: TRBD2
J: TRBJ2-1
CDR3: CASSVGGTSGEEQFF
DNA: TGTGCCAGCAGCGTAGGGGGGACTAGCGGGGAGGAGCAGTTCTTC